This TCR beta chain was identified in a study of CD8 T cells in Susac syndrome. The germline gives CDR1 SEHNR, CDR2 FQNEAQ (reference sequence). CDR3 length: 13 amino acids. With 6 bases removed from V and 2 bases from J, the gap between germline ends came to 10 bases. Healthy donors acted as controls, with matching for age and sex. Isolation of CD8+ and CD4+ T cells was performed negatively, whereas enrichment of TEMRA cells was done by FACS. Random-hexamer reverse transcription was applied to about 0.45 to 1 ug RNA. TCRdb re-called the immunoSEQ multiplex PCR reads with MiXCR, one entry per CDR3 protein. The sample holds approximately 46,000 distinct CDR3 sequences, more than 85% seen once.

Sequencing input: CD8+ T cells from PBMCs. The V and J genes are TRBV7-9 and TRBJ1-2; maybe TRBD1 (6 bases). The clonotype comes from a human donor in good health. The CDR3 region has the DNA TGTGCCAGCAGTCCTACAGGGAACTATGGCTACACCTTC. This gives the protein CASSPTGNYGYTF.